Listed below are T cell receptor beta chains from one sample, sequenced in a study of identical twins. TCRdb called the 5' RACE reads again in MiXCR, with one record for every CDR3 protein. This sample has hundreds of thousands of distinct CDR3 sequences, with roughly 8% found just once. The same data also went into a second study, on yellow fever vaccine responses in identical twins.

The sample was PBMCs. The receptors were gathered from a woman aged 18-29 years in good health. Both conserved end residues are part of each CDR3. The order of the fields is D gene, J gene, V gene, clone size, CDR3 DNA, CDR3 protein. The D gene is left open where the match is weak. Rows give clone size only sometimes, using once, few, many, or a class for an expanded clone.

d_call: -; j_call: TRBJ2-1; v_call: TRBV6-4; clone_size: many; cdr3_nt: TGTGCCAGCAGTTATAAAAGCGGTCCCTCCTACAATGAGCAGTTCTTC; cdr3_aa: CASSYKSGPSYNEQFF
d_call: -; j_call: TRBJ1-2; v_call: TRBV6-5; clone_size: -; cdr3_nt: TGTGCCAGCAGTTACACGGGAGTTGACTATGGCTACACCTTC; cdr3_aa: CASSYTGVDYGYTF
d_call: -; j_call: TRBJ2-1; v_call: TRBV4-3; clone_size: many; cdr3_nt: TGCGCCAGCAGCCAAGATCGGGGGAGCTCCTACAATGAGCAGTTCTTC; cdr3_aa: CASSQDRGSSYNEQFF
d_call: -; j_call: TRBJ1-4; v_call: TRBV7-6; clone_size: few; cdr3_nt: TGTGCCAGCAGCTTTCTCCAGGGCTCGGAAAAACTGTTTTTT; cdr3_aa: CASSFLQGSEKLFF
d_call: TRBD1; j_call: TRBJ2-7; v_call: TRBV6-5; clone_size: -; cdr3_nt: TGTGCCAGCAGTTACACTCAGGACAGGGACTACGAGCAGTACTTC; cdr3_aa: CASSYTQDRDYEQYF
d_call: TRBD2; j_call: TRBJ2-3; v_call: TRBV11-2; clone_size: -; cdr3_nt: TGTGCCAGCAGCTTATTCGGCGGGAGGGACACAGATACGCAGTATTTT; cdr3_aa: CASSLFGGRDTDTQYF
d_call: TRBD2; j_call: TRBJ2-7; v_call: TRBV5-1; clone_size: -; cdr3_nt: TGCGCCAGCAGCTTGGGGACTAGCGGGGGAACAAGGGGGGAGCAGTACTTC; cdr3_aa: CASSLGTSGGTRGEQYF
d_call: -; j_call: TRBJ1-1; v_call: TRBV5-1; clone_size: many; cdr3_nt: TGCGCCAGCATCAGAGACTCTCGGGACACTGAAGCTTTCTTT; cdr3_aa: CASIRDSRDTEAFF
d_call: TRBD1; j_call: TRBJ2-5; v_call: TRBV24-1; clone_size: -; cdr3_nt: TGTGCCACCAGTGATGCCCGAGGGGGCGGGGAGACCCAGTACTTC; cdr3_aa: CATSDARGGGETQYF
d_call: -; j_call: TRBJ2-3; v_call: TRBV15; clone_size: -; cdr3_nt: TGTGCCACCAGCAGAGATCAGGGGCGGGCCACAGATACGCAGTATTTT; cdr3_aa: CATSRDQGRATDTQYF
d_call: TRBD1; j_call: TRBJ1-1; v_call: TRBV19; clone_size: -; cdr3_nt: TGTGCCAGTAGTAGATACACCGGGACAGCTATGAACACTGAAGCTTTCTTT; cdr3_aa: CASSRYTGTAMNTEAFF
d_call: -; j_call: TRBJ1-5; v_call: TRBV24-1; clone_size: -; cdr3_nt: TGTGCCACCAGTGACAAAAGGGGCCTTCAGCCCCAGCATTTT; cdr3_aa: CATSDKRGLQPQHF
d_call: TRBD2; j_call: TRBJ2-1; v_call: TRBV20-1; clone_size: few; cdr3_nt: TGCAGTGCTAGGGAGACTAGCCCGCGGTCGTCTGAGCAGTTCTTC; cdr3_aa: CSARETSPRSSEQFF
d_call: -; j_call: TRBJ2-7; v_call: TRBV15; clone_size: -; cdr3_nt: TGTGCCACCAGCAGAGAAGGCAGGCCAAGCTCCTACGAGCAGTACTTC; cdr3_aa: CATSREGRPSSYEQYF
d_call: -; j_call: TRBJ2-7; v_call: TRBV19; clone_size: -; cdr3_nt: TGTGCCAGTAGTTTCCGGGCGGAGAGGTACGAGCAGTACTTC; cdr3_aa: CASSFRAERYEQYF
d_call: TRBD1; j_call: TRBJ2-3; v_call: TRBV7-2; clone_size: few; cdr3_nt: TGTGCCAGCAGCCCATCTCGGGGACAGGGATTGGATACGCAGTATTTT; cdr3_aa: CASSPSRGQGLDTQYF
d_call: TRBD2; j_call: TRBJ2-1; v_call: TRBV27; clone_size: few; cdr3_nt: TGTGCCAGCAGCACACGGACTAGCGGGGATTACAATGAGCAGTTCTTC; cdr3_aa: CASSTRTSGDYNEQFF
d_call: -; j_call: TRBJ2-7; v_call: TRBV20-1; clone_size: many; cdr3_nt: TGCAGTGCGGGAAGACAGGTGAATGGTATCTACGAGCAGTACTTC; cdr3_aa: CSAGRQVNGIYEQYF
d_call: -; j_call: TRBJ1-4; v_call: TRBV7-9; clone_size: many; cdr3_nt: TGTGCCAGCAGCTGGCGCGGCGGGGGGCACGGTGAAAAACTGTTTTTT; cdr3_aa: CASSWRGGGHGEKLFF
d_call: -; j_call: TRBJ2-3; v_call: TRBV7-9; clone_size: few; cdr3_nt: TGTGCCAGCAGCACCTTGCCAGCGGTCGGGCACACAGATACGCAGTATTTT; cdr3_aa: CASSTLPAVGHTDTQYF
d_call: -; j_call: TRBJ2-6; v_call: TRBV28; clone_size: many; cdr3_nt: TGTGCCAGCAGTTCACCGAAGGAAAGCGGTTACTCTGGGGCCAACGTCCTGACTTTC; cdr3_aa: CASSSPKESGYSGANVLTF
d_call: -; j_call: TRBJ2-1; v_call: TRBV3-1; clone_size: -; cdr3_nt: TGTGCCAGCAGCCTCGGTAATGAAGAGACCTACAATGAGCAGTTCTTC; cdr3_aa: CASSLGNEETYNEQFF
d_call: -; j_call: TRBJ2-1; v_call: TRBV27; clone_size: few; cdr3_nt: TGTGCCAGCAGTTTAGGGGGTGCACCGGGAAACAATGAGCAGTTCTTC; cdr3_aa: CASSLGGAPGNNEQFF
d_call: -; j_call: TRBJ2-1; v_call: TRBV20-1; clone_size: many; cdr3_nt: TGCAGTGCTACCAATACTAGATACAATGAGCAGTTCTTC; cdr3_aa: CSATNTRYNEQFF
d_call: TRBD2; j_call: TRBJ2-1; v_call: TRBV9; clone_size: many; cdr3_nt: TGTGCCAGCAGCGTAGCTTCCGCGGGGGGTTATGAGCAGTTCTTC; cdr3_aa: CASSVASAGGYEQFF
d_call: TRBD1; j_call: TRBJ2-7; v_call: TRBV28; clone_size: many; cdr3_nt: TGTGCCAGCAGTTCCAGGGGGAAAGCTGCCTACGAGCAGTACTTC; cdr3_aa: CASSSRGKAAYEQYF
d_call: -; j_call: TRBJ2-5; v_call: TRBV7-9; clone_size: -; cdr3_nt: TGTGCCAGCAGCTTGAGGCCGGTGTACCAAGAGACCCAGTACTTC; cdr3_aa: CASSLRPVYQETQYF
d_call: TRBD2; j_call: TRBJ2-1; v_call: TRBV12-3/TRBV12-4; clone_size: -; cdr3_nt: TGTGCCAGCAGTTTTCTCCCCCCTCTAGCGGGAGAACCCTACAATGAGCAGTTCTTC; cdr3_aa: CASSFLPPLAGEPYNEQFF